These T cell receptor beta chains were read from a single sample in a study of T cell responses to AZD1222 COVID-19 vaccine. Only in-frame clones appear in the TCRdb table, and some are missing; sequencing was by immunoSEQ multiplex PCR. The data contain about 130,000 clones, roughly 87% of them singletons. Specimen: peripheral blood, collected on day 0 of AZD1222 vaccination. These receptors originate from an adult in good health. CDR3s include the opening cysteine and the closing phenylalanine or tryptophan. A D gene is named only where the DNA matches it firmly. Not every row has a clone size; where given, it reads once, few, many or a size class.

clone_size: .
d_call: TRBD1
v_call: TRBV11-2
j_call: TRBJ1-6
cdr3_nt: TGTGCCAGCAGCTCCGGGACAGCCTATAATTCACCCCTCCACTTT
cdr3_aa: CASSSGTAYNSPLHF

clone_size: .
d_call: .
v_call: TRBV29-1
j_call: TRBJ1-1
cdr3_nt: TGCGAAGCCCTGAGGACCTTAATTGGTGAAGCTTTCTTT
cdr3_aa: CEALRTLIGEAFF

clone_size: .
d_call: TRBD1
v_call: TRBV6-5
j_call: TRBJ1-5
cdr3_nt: TGTGCCAGCATCAAAGGGGGCGAGCCCCAGCATTTT
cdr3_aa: CASIKGGEPQHF

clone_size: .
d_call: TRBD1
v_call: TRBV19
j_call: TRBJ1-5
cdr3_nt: TGTGCCAGTATCCGGGACAGTGGGGGCAATCAGCCCCAGCATTTT
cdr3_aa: CASIRDSGGNQPQHF

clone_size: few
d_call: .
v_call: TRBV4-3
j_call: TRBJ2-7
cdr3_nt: TGCGCCAGCAGCCAAGCTCGAGGGACCACCCCCTACGAGCAGTACTTC
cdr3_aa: CASSQARGTTPYEQYF

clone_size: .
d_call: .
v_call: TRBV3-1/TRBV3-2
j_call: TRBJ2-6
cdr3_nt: TGTGCCAGCAGCCCTGGGGCCAACGTCCTGACTTTC
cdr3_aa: CASSPGANVLTF

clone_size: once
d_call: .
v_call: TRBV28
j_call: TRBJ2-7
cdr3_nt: TGTGCCAGCAGTTTAGGGGTTTACGAGCAGTACTTC
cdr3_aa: CASSLGVYEQYF

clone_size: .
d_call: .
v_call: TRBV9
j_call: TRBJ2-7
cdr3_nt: TGTGCCAGCAGCCCTACTGGTTCTGTCTACGAGCAGTACTTC
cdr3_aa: CASSPTGSVYEQYF

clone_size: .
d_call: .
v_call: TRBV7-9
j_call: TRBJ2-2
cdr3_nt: TGTGCCAGCAGCACCCTGGGCGGGGAGCTGTTTTTT
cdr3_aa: CASSTLGGELFF

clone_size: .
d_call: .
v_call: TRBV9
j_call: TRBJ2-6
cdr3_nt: TGTGCCAGCAGCGCCCAGGGATCCGGGGCCAACGTCCTGACTTTC
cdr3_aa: CASSAQGSGANVLTF

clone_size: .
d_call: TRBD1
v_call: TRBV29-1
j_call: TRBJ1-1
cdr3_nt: TGCAGCGTTGCGAACTCCGGGACAGGGGGCATGAACACTGAAGCTTTCTTT
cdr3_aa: CSVANSGTGGMNTEAFF

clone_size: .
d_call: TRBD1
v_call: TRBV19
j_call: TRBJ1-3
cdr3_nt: TGTGCCAGTACCGCCGTGGACAGGACGATCTCTGGAAACACCATATATTTT
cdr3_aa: CASTAVDRTISGNTIYF

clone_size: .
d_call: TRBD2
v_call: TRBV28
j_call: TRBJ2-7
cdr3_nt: TGTGCCAGCAGTTTAGCGGGGGTTAACTCCTACGAGCAGTACTTC
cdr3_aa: CASSLAGVNSYEQYF

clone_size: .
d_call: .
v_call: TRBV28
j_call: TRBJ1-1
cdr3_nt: TGTGCCAGCAGAAGTCGGGGGAACACTGAAGCTTTCTTT
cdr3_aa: CASRSRGNTEAFF

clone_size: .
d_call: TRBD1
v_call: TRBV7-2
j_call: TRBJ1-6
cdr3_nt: TGTGCCAGCAGCGTGGGACAGGCGTATAATTCACCCCTCCACTTT
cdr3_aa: CASSVGQAYNSPLHF

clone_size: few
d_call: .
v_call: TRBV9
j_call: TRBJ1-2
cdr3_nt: TGTGCCAGCAGCGTAGGACAAAGCTATGGCTACACCTTC
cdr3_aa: CASSVGQSYGYTF

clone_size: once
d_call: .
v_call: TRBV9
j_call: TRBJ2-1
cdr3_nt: TGTGCCAGCAGCCAAAGACCCGTCTGGGACAATGAGCAGTTCTTC
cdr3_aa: CASSQRPVWDNEQFF

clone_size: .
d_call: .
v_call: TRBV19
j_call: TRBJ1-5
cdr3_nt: TGTGCCAGTAGTATTCGGGGGGGACTTTATAGCAATCAGCCCCAGCATTTT
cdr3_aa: CASSIRGGLYSNQPQHF

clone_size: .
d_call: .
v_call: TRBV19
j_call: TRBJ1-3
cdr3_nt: TGTGCCAGCACAAGAGGAACCTCTGGAAACACCATATATTTT
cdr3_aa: CASTRGTSGNTIYF

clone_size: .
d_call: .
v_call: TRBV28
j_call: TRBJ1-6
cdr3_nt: TGTGCCAGCAGTCCGGGGGACACCAGCTCCTATAATTCACCCCTCCACTTT
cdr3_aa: CASSPGDTSSYNSPLHF

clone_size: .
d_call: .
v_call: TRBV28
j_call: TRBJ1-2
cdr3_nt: TGTGCCAGCACGTTCAGTGGGGGCTACACCTTC
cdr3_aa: CASTFSGGYTF

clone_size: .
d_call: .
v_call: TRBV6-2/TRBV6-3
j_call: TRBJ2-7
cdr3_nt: TGTGCCAGCAGTTACACCCCTGGGGGACTCTACGAGCAGTACTTC
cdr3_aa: CASSYTPGGLYEQYF